These 27 T cell receptor beta chains originate from one sample sequenced in a study of blood T cells in healthy people across ages. Together with a sample-barcoded 5' primer, a J-beta primer mix was included in a second PCR lasting 7 to 11 cycles. TCRdb re-derived calls from the 5' RACE reads in MiXCR, one entry per CDR3 protein. This sample carries roughly 1,700,000 distinct CDR3 sequences, roughly 27% of them seen once, and the ten largest clones take 7.7%. The sample comprised blood. The receptors come from a woman aged 30 to 39 in good health.

This clonotype appeared a few times. A much more abundant neighbour one base away suggests this may be a read error. This chain uses TRBV9 with TRBJ2-3; TRBD1 might be the D (5 bases). This CDR3 spans 12 amino acids. Trimming took 1 base from V and 10 from J, leaving 10 bases between them. Germline-derived CDR1 and CDR2 are SGDLS and YYNGEE. The CDR3 reads CASSVLGDAQYF. The CDR3 DNA sequence: TGTGCCAGCAGCGTACTAGGGGATGCGCAGTATTTT.

The chain has TRBV7-8 and TRBJ2-3, with unresolved D. Germline CDR1 SGHVS, CDR2 FQNEAQ. V lost 6 bases and J lost 4, with 5 bases in between. This CDR3 is 11 amino acids long. CDR3 loop: CASSIADTQYF. As DNA, the CDR3 is TGTGCCAGCAGTATTGCAGATACGCAGTATTTT.

This clonotype was counted a few times. The J gene is TRBJ2-7, the V gene TRBV2, with unresolved D. Trimming removed 1 base from V and 5 bases from J, with 12 bases in between. The CDR3 runs 14 residues. Germline-derived CDR1 and CDR2 are SNHLY and FYNNEI. The chain's CDR3 is CASSEGRNRDEQYF. CDR3 in DNA: TGTGCCAGCAGTGAAGGTAGGAATAGGGACGAGCAGTACTTC.

Worth noting for this clonotype: At one end, the junction sequence differs from germline, possibly due to a read error. The chain recombines TRBV6-1 with TRBJ2-3, with D tentatively TRBD1 (6 bases). The CDR3 covers 17 residues. Germline V gene data show CDR1 as MNHNS and CDR2 as SASEGT. CDR3 in DNA: TGTGCCTGCAGTGAAGCTCCGGGCAGGGGAAGAGGAGATACGCAGTATTTT. Encoded protein: CACSEAPGRGRGDTQYF.

This chain links TRBV11-2 with TRBJ2-1; 7 bases agree with TRBD2. Germline CDR1 is SGHAT and CDR2 is FQNNGV. This CDR3 is built from 17 residues. Trimming took 6 bases from V and 8 from J; bases not matched to a gene: 19. The CDR3: CASRHIRREGSQDEQFF. The DNA for the CDR3 is TGTGCCAGCAGGCATATCCGAAGGGAGGGCAGTCAGGATGAGCAGTTCTTC.

The CDR3 DNA follows: TGTGCCAGCAGCGCTACAGGGGGCTCGGAATGGCAGCCCCAGCATTTT. Translation: CASSATGGSEWQPQHF. The V call is TRBV6-5, the J call TRBJ1-5; 9 nucleotides agree with TRBD1. V was pared by 6 bases and J by 7 bases, with 13 bases of the junction left unmatched. This CDR3 contains 16 residues. CDR1 is MNHEY and CDR2 is SVGAGI in the germline V gene.

About this clonotype: A much larger clone differs from this one at a single base, so this may be a read error. This chain joins TRBV5-1 and TRBJ2-5; 7 nucleotides align to TRBD1. CDR1 SGHRS and CDR2 YFSETQ come from the germline V gene. This CDR3 is 14 amino acids long. The CDR3 is CASSSEGAGETQDF. For the CDR3, the DNA is TGCGCCAGCAGCTCCGAGGGGGCCGGTGAGACCCAGGACTTC. The full variable domain, rest sourced from reference TRBV5-1 and TRBJ2-5, is KAGVTQTPRYLIKTRGQQVTLSCSPISGHRSVSWYQQTPGQGLQFLFEYFSETQRNKGNFPGRFSGRQFSNSRSEMNVSTLELGDSALYLCASSSEGAGETQDFGPGTRLLVL.

The gene calls are TRBV12-3 or TRBV12-4 and TRBJ2-7; D is possibly TRBD1 or TRBD2 (5 bases each). Trimming shortened V by 6 bases and J by 4 bases, and 16 bases separated the two germline ends. The CDR3 sequence is 14 residues long. CDR3 coding DNA: TGTGCCAGCAGGGGGACCCGGGGCGGGTACGAGCAGTACTTC. This sequence encodes CASRGTRGGYEQYF.

Remarks on this clonotype: A read error may account for a junction end that differs from germline. V gene TRBV25-1 combines with J gene TRBJ2-7; possible D gene TRBD1, 6 bases. This CDR3 region has 16 residues. Germline CDR1 is MGHDK and CDR2 is SYGVNS. The CDR3 DNA follows: TGTGCCGGCAGTGGCCTTGACAGGTCAGCCTCCTACGAGCAGTACTTC. Its protein product is CAGSGLDRSASYEQYF.

The table lists this clonotype with many counts. The rearrangement links TRBV21-1 to TRBJ2-5. TRBV21-1 corresponds to a pseudogene. This CDR3 is built from 13 residues. This chain's CDR3 is CASGLRRQETQYF. The DNA of the CDR3 is TGTGCCAGCGGTTTGAGGCGCCAAGAGACCCAGTACTTC.

This clonotype was recorded a few times. V usage is TRBV30 and J usage is TRBJ2-7; 11 bases line up with TRBD1. J gave up 3 bases and V 2 bases, and 3 bases lay outside the gene matches. The CDR3 extends over 14 amino acids. Germline V gene lookup returns CDR1 GTSNPN and CDR2 SVGIG (reference sequence). The CDR3 DNA sequence: TGTGCCTGGAGTACCGGGACAGGGGGCTACGAGCAGTACTTC. This sequence encodes CAWSTGTGGYEQYF.

Ten or more counts support this clonotype. One end of the junction does not line up with germline, which may come from a read error. The chain is built from TRBV12-3 or TRBV12-4 and TRBJ1-2; 8 positions match TRBD1. CDR3 length equals 13 residues. For the CDR3, the DNA is TGTGCCAGCAGCTTAGGGCAGGGGGCTGGCTACACCTTC. It encodes CASSLGQGAGYTF.

A few counts support this clonotype. This rearrangement joins TRBV25-1 to TRBJ1-2; TRBD1 matches at 7 bases. CDR3 length: 12 amino acids. The V gene end was trimmed by 1 base and the J gene end by 10 bases; junction bases not matched to a gene: 3. Germline loops: CDR1 MGHDK, CDR2 SYGVNS. CDR3 region: CASSEWDRVYTF. In nucleotides, the CDR3 is TGTGCCAGCAGTGAATGGGACAGAGTCTACACCTTC.

V usage is TRBV27 and J usage is TRBJ1-1; D is possibly TRBD1 (6 bases). Germline-derived CDR1 and CDR2 are MNHEY and SMNVEV (reference sequence). Deletions cut 6 bases from V and 3 bases from J, with 20 bases between. This CDR3 has 16 residues. CDR3 loop: CASSLARGLPDTEAFF. The CDR3, as DNA: TGTGCCAGCAGCCTCGCCAGGGGCCTACCTGACACTGAAGCTTTCTTT.

This clonotype was seen a handful of times. The V and J genes are TRBV5-1 and TRBJ2-1; D is undetermined. This CDR3 contains 15 residues. V lost 2 bases and J 8 bases, leaving 17 bases between the germline ends. The V gene's germline CDR1 is SGHRS and CDR2 YFSETQ. This CDR3 reads CASSFNPERSHEQFF. The CDR3 coding sequence is TGCGCCAGCAGCTTTAATCCGGAAAGAAGCCATGAGCAGTTCTTC.

The rearrangement links TRBV2 to TRBJ2-4; 7 bases align to TRBD2. This CDR3 contains 14 residues. The germline V gene has CDR1 SNHLY and CDR2 FYNNEI. V lost 8 bases to trimming and J lost 0 bases; unmatched junction nucleotides: 4. The CDR3 bases are TGTGCCAGCGGAGCGGGGCTAGCCAAAAACATTCAGTACTTC. Amino acids: CASGAGLAKNIQYF.

This clonotype turned up a few times. The V gene is TRBV28, the J gene TRBJ1-4; D not resolved. Germline V gene sequence: CDR1 MDHEN, CDR2 SYDVKM. Trimming removed 3 bases at V and 0 bases at J, with 5 bases between. The CDR3 is 14 amino acids. The CDR3 region is CASSFWTTNEKLFF. In DNA form, the CDR3 reads TGTGCCAGCAGTTTTTGGACAACTAATGAAAAACTGTTTTTT.

The table lists this clonotype with many counts. The chain uses TRBV10-3 and TRBJ2-1; perhaps TRBD1 as D (6 bases). Germline CDR1 and CDR2: ENHRY and SYGVKD. The CDR3 covers 12 residues. V was trimmed by 6 bases and J by 7 bases, leaving 10 bases between them. The CDR3 region is CAISAQGNEQFF. For the CDR3, the DNA is TGTGCCATCAGCGCACAGGGAAATGAGCAGTTCTTC.

This clonotype was counted at least ten times. This chain links TRBV29-1 with TRBJ2-7, with D possibly being TRBD2 (6 bases). This CDR3 has 13 residues. Germline CDR1 SQVTM, CDR2 ANQGSEA. The V and J ends lost 4 bases and 2 bases respectively, with 12 bases between them. DNA for the CDR3: TGCAGCGTTGTGGGGACGGGAGCCTACGAGCAGTACTTC. Its protein is CSVVGTGAYEQYF.

This clonotype has at least ten counts. The V and J genes are TRBV10-3 and TRBJ2-1; 7 positions agree with TRBD1. After removal of 2 bases from V and 7 bases from J, the junction contained 5 bases not matched to a gene. The CDR3 extends over 14 amino acids. CDR1 and CDR2 (germline): ENHRY, SYGVKD. The CDR3 DNA reads as TGTGCCATCAGTGAGGACAGGGTGGGGAATGAGCAGTTCTTC. It translates to CAISEDRVGNEQFF.

As to this clonotype: Since a much larger clone is just one base distant, this may be a read error. The rearrangement joins TRBV20-1 to TRBJ2-5; D not resolved. Trimming left V 1 base short and J 11 bases short, with 17 bases between. Germline V lookup: CDR1 DFQATT, CDR2 SNEGSKA (reference sequence). The CDR3 runs 13 residues. CDR3 in DNA: TGCAGTGCTAGAGGCTCGTGGGATAATGAGCAGTACTTC. It yields the protein CSARGSWDNEQYF.

The chain recombines TRBV20-1 with TRBJ2-7; 8 bases are a match to TRBD1. Germline V gene lookup returns CDR1 DFQATT and CDR2 SNEGSKA (reference sequence). This CDR3 is built from 15 residues. V lost 2 bases and J lost 3; bases outside the gene matches: 9. CDR3 in DNA: TGCAGTGCTAGACACACCCGGACAGGGATCTACGAGCAGTACTTC. Residues: CSARHTRTGIYEQYF.

The chain carries TRBV29-1 and TRBJ2-1; D remains unclear. Germline V gene lookup returns CDR1 SQVTM and CDR2 ANQGSEA. Trimming stripped 4 bases from V and 0 bases from J, with 13 bases between. The CDR3 has 15 residues. Here the CDR3 reads CSVGAGESSYNEQFF. The CDR3 nucleotides are TGCAGCGTTGGGGCAGGCGAGAGCTCCTACAATGAGCAGTTCTTC.

This sequence joins TRBV28 and TRBJ2-3; 10 bases map to TRBD2. V was clipped by 7 bases and J by 6 bases; unmatched bases: 10. There are 15 residues in the CDR3. Germline CDR1 reads MDHEN; CDR2 reads SYDVKM. The CDR3 DNA sequence: TGTGCCAGCACAAAGGAGCGGGGGGGAGGGGATACGCAGTATTTT. Translation gives CASTKERGGGDTQYF.

Remarks on this clonotype: Being one base from a much bigger clone, this may be a read error. This chain connects TRBV28 to TRBJ2-5; 8 bases map to TRBD2. The CDR3 has 17 residues. The V gene's germline CDR1 is MDHEN and CDR2 SYDVKM. This CDR3 is CASSFGVSGGPQGTQYF. The CDR3 region has the DNA TGTGCCAGCAGTTTTGGGGTCAGCGGGGGTCCACAAGGGACCCAGTACTTC.

CDR3 protein: CASSVGGQNTGELFF. The CDR3 coding sequence is TGTGCCAGCAGCGTAGGTGGACAGAACACCGGGGAGCTGTTTTTT. The chain uses TRBV9 and TRBJ2-2; possibly TRBD1 for D (5 bases). Trimming removed 0 bases from V and 1 base from J, with 7 bases in between. This CDR3 region has 15 residues. CDR1 is SGDLS, CDR2 YYNGEE, per germline.

This chain uses TRBV20-1 with TRBJ2-5; no clear D. Germline loops: CDR1 DFQATT, CDR2 SNEGSKA (reference sequence). The CDR3 is 13 residues long. Trimming stripped 6 bases from V and 0 bases from J, with 11 bases between. CDR3 DNA: TGCAGTGCCGCACTAACGAACCAAGAGACCCAGTACTTC. It specifies CSAALTNQETQYF.